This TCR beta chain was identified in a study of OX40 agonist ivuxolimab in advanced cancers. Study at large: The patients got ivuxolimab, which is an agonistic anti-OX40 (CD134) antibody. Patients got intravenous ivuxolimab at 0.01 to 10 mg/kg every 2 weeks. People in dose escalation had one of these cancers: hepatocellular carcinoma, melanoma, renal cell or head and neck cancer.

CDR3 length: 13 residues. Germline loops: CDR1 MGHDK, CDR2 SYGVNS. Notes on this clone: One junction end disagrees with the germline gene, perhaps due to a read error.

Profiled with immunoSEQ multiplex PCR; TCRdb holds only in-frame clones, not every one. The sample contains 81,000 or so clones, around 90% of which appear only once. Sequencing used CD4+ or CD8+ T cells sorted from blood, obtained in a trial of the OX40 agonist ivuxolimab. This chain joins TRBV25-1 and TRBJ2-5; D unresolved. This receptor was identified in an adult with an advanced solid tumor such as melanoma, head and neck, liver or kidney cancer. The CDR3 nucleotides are TGTGCCAGCGGTGAAGACTTCCAAGAGACCCAGTACTTC. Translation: CASGEDFQETQYF.